These 13 T cell receptor beta chains were sequenced from one sample in a study of T cell responses to AZD1222 COVID-19 vaccine. Some clones are missing from TCRdb's copy, which holds only in-frame ones; the method was immunoSEQ multiplex PCR. This sample has 150,000 or so clones, with about 92% found just once. This specimen consisted of peripheral blood, obtained on day 0 of AZD1222 vaccination. These TCRs come from an adult in good health.

The rearrangement links TRBV7-9 to TRBJ2-5; 7 nucleotides agree with TRBD2. The V gene end was trimmed by 0 bases and the J gene end by 4 bases; junction bases not matched to a gene: 2. Looked up from germline, CDR1 is SEHNR and CDR2 is FQNEAQ (reference sequence). This CDR3 is 14 amino acids long. CDR3 in amino acids: CASSLAGGLETQYF. DNA of the CDR3: TGTGCCAGCAGCTTAGCGGGAGGGTTAGAGACCCAGTACTTC.

The CDR3 DNA reads as TGTGCCAGCGGGGCTGGGGCTTACTCCTACGAGCAGTACTTC. It codes for CASGAGAYSYEQYF. The chain combines TRBV6-5 with TRBJ2-7; maybe TRBD1 (5 bases). The CDR3 extends over 14 amino acids. With 8 bases removed from V and 0 bases from J, the gap between germline ends came to 14 bases. Germline assignment: CDR1 MNHEY and CDR2 SVGAGI.

V and J are TRBV5-1 and TRBJ1-2; maybe TRBD1 (5 bases). The germline V gene has CDR1 SGHRS and CDR2 YFSETQ. Trimming cost V 4 bases and J 3 bases, with 10 bases left between them. This CDR3 contains 13 residues. The DNA of the CDR3 is TGCGCCAGCAGCCCCAGCAGGGACTATGGCTACACCTTC. Translation gives CASSPSRDYGYTF.

The rearrangement uses TRBV19 and TRBJ2-5; TRBD1 agrees at 7 bases. From germline, CDR1 is LNHDA and CDR2 SQIVND (reference sequence). Trimming cost V 3 bases and J 5 bases; bases outside gene matches: 6. The length of the CDR3 is 14 residues. The CDR3 DNA reads TGTGCCAGTAGTATCTCCGGGACAGCGGAGACCCAGTACTTC. Protein product: CASSISGTAETQYF.

The chain joins TRBV5-1 to TRBJ1-1; the match to TRBD1 covers 9 bases. The length of the CDR3 is 15 residues. Germline CDR1 is SGHRS and CDR2 is YFSETQ. V lost 5 bases, J lost 1 base, and 6 bases stayed unmatched. The CDR3 nucleotides read TGCGCCAGCAGAACAGGGGGCGCGGGGAACACTGAAGCTTTCTTT. It encodes CASRTGGAGNTEAFF. The complete variable domain, with remaining parts taken from reference TRBV5-1 and TRBJ1-1, reads KAGVTQTPRYLIKTRGQQVTLSCSPISGHRSVSWYQQTPGQGLQFLFEYFSETQRNKGNFPGRFSGRQFSNSRSEMNVSTLELGDSALYLCASRTGGAGNTEAFFGQGTRLTVV.

This clone was seen just once. The chain couples TRBV7-2 to TRBJ1-2, with a possible D match to TRBD1 (5 bases). CDR3 length equals 15 residues. The V and J ends lost 5 bases and 5 bases respectively, with 18 bases between them. Germline CDR1 SGHTA, CDR2 FQGNSA. For the CDR3, the DNA is TGTGCCAGCAGCCATAACCAGGGAAAAGGTTATGGCTACACCTTC. This translates into CASSHNQGKGYGYTF.

V is TRBV24-1 and J is TRBJ2-7; 7 nucleotides agree with TRBD1. This CDR3 is 15 amino acids long. V was clipped by 3 bases and J by 2 bases; unmatched bases: 6. CDR1 and CDR2 (germline): KGHDR, SFDVKD. CDR3 coding DNA: TGTGCCACCAGTGATCCCGCGACAGGGACCTACGAGCAGTACTTC. Protein: CATSDPATGTYEQYF.

The chain employs TRBV5-4 and TRBJ2-7; the match to TRBD2 covers 14 bases. The length of the CDR3 is 17 residues. The V and J ends lost 3 bases and 1 base, in that order; junction bases with no gene match: 6. The germline V gene encodes CDR1 SGHNT and CDR2 YYREEE (reference sequence). This CDR3 is CASSSGLAGGGSYEQYF. The CDR3 DNA sequence: TGTGCCAGCAGCTCCGGACTAGCGGGGGGAGGGTCCTACGAGCAGTACTTC.

The chain has TRBV11-3 and TRBJ2-7; TRBD2 agrees at 14 bases. The CDR3 runs 15 residues. The trim removed 4 bases at V and 6 bases at J, leaving 5 bases unmatched. Germline assignment: CDR1 SGHNT and CDR2 YENEEA. The CDR3 sequence: CASSSWTSGRSEQYF. The CDR3 nucleotides read TGTGCCAGCAGCTCTTGGACTAGCGGGAGGTCCGAGCAGTACTTC. Supplemented by reference TRBV11-3 and TRBJ2-7, the full variable domain reads EAGVVQSPRYKIIEKKQPVAFWCNPISGHNTLYWYLQNLGQGPELLIRYENEEAVDDSQLPKDRFSAERLKGVDSTLKIQPAELGDSAVYLCASSSWTSGRSEQYFGPGTRLTVT.

CDR3 residues: CASSIIGQLHAPQHF. Here the CDR3 DNA reads TGTGCCAGTAGTATTATAGGGCAGCTCCATGCGCCCCAGCATTTT. This sequence joins TRBV19 and TRBJ1-5; D unclear. V lost 3 bases, J lost 9 bases, and 18 bases lay in between. The CDR3 runs to 15 residues. Germline V CDR1 and CDR2: LNHDA, SQIVND (reference sequence).

The CDR3 loop reads CASSLGYNEQFF. CDR3 coding DNA: TGTGCCAGCAGCTTAGGGTACAATGAGCAGTTCTTC. The genes are TRBV13 and TRBJ2-1; D unresolved. Trimming left V 0 bases short and J 4 bases short, with 1 base between. The CDR3 length is 12 residues. CDR1 and CDR2 (germline): PRHDT, FYEKMQ (reference sequence).

This clone was detected once. The V gene is TRBV12-5, the J gene TRBJ2-2; no clear D gene. Germline CDR1 reads LGHNT; CDR2 reads FRNRAP. This CDR3 has 12 residues. V lost 5 bases to trimming and J lost 6 bases, with 7 bases between them. The CDR3 protein is CASGLRAGELFF. The CDR3 DNA reads TGTGCTAGTGGTCTCAGAGCCGGGGAGCTGTTTTTT.

The chain uses TRBV6-2 or TRBV6-3 and TRBJ2-3, with 9 positions matching TRBD2. V gave up 4 bases and J gave up 2 bases; unmatched junction bases: 4. The CDR3 covers 15 residues. Looked up from germline, CDR1 is MNHEY and CDR2 is SVGEGT. DNA for the CDR3: TGTGCCAGCAGTTCACCGGGACTAGCCACAGATACGCAGTATTTT. This codes for CASSSPGLATDTQYF.